The 28 T cell receptor beta chains below were found in one sample sequenced in a study of T cells in women clearing cervical HPV infection. Sequencing was performed with immunoSEQ multiplex PCR; in TCRdb, only in-frame clones are kept and a portion is missing. The sample data list roughly 20,000 clones. Material for sequencing was blood buffy coat. The source is a woman aged 18-70 years with a cervical HPV16 infection that either progressed to CIN3+ or cleared (not recorded which).

As regards this clone: The CDR3 end falls 3 residues outside the read, so it is completed with the germline J gene. The V call is TRBV7-9, the J call TRBJ2-7; D unresolved. Deletions cut 5 bases from V and 0 bases from J, with 14 bases between. The CDR3 loop spans 15 amino acids. Germline V gives CDR1 SEHNR, CDR2 FQNEAQ (reference sequence). The DNA read from the CDR3 is TGTGCCAGCAGCGCCGACAATACTCCCTCCTACGAG. Its protein is CASSADNTPSYE. The entire CDR3 sequence reads CASSADNTPSYEQYF.

In the case of this clone: The CDR3 end is not reached by the read, which stops 3 residues before it; the germline J gene fills it in. The V gene is TRBV5-1, the J gene TRBJ2-5, with a tentative D call TRBD2 (6 bases). This CDR3 is 16 amino acids long. The V gene lost 0 bases and the J gene lost 1 base, with 13 bases spanning the gap. The germline gives CDR1 SGHRS, CDR2 YFSETQ. Incomplete CDR3 DNA: TGCGCCAGCAGCTTGGAGGGCGGGGCCCCCCAAGAGACC. This sequence encodes CASSLEGGAPQET. The entire CDR3 sequence reads CASSLEGGAPQETQYF.

Worth noting for this clone: The read halts 3 residues ahead of the CDR3 end, with the missing end drawn from the germline J gene. The chain combines TRBV18 with TRBJ2-7; D perhaps matches TRBD1 (6 bases). The CDR3 totals 16 residues. CDR1 is KGHSH, CDR2 LQKENI, per germline. The germline V and J ends were trimmed by 6 bases and 2 bases, with 20 bases remaining between them. Here the CDR3 reads CASSPLITGQPYEQYF. Partial CDR3 DNA: TGTGCCAGCTCCCCTCTGATAACGGGACAACCCTACGAG.

A remark on this clone: The read is 3 residues too short to cover the CDR3 end, so that end is filled in from the germline J gene. V is TRBV19 and J is TRBJ1-1; 9 nucleotides agree with TRBD1. The junction had 3 bases not matched to a gene; V was cut back by 5 bases and J by 2 bases. The CDR3 loop spans 14 amino acids. Germline loops: CDR1 LNHDA, CDR2 SQIVND (reference sequence). The CDR3 spells CASSVGQGNTEAFF. The CDR3 bases that were read are TGTGCCAGTAGTGTGGGACAGGGTAACACTGAA.

On this clone itself: The CDR3 end falls 3 residues outside the read, so it is completed with the germline J gene. This chain links TRBV3-1 (or the pseudogene TRBV3-2) with TRBJ1-6, with TRBD1 as a possible D gene (5 bases). Trimming cost V 4 bases and J 5 bases, with 18 bases left between them. CDR3 size: 17 residues. Per the germline V gene, CDR1 is LGHDT and CDR2 is YNNKEL (reference sequence). The CDR3 sequence is CASSPPPEQGNNSPLHF. The CDR3 bases that were read are TGTGCCAGCAGCCCACCTCCGGAGCAGGGTAATAATTCACCC.

A word on this clone: The read ends 3 residues shy of where the CDR3 ends; the end is completed using the germline J gene. This chain connects TRBV4-2 to TRBJ2-7, with D unclear. The V and J ends lost 0 bases and 6 bases respectively, with 9 bases between them. The CDR3 covers 13 residues. Germline assignment: CDR1 LGHNA and CDR2 YNFKEQ. The CDR3 protein is CASSQESPSEQYF. The part of the CDR3 DNA that was read is TGTGCCAGCAGCCAAGAATCCCCCAGCGAG.

About this clone itself: The read ends 3 residues shy of where the CDR3 ends; the end is completed using the germline J gene. This rearrangement joins TRBV30 to TRBJ1-6; TRBD1 matches at 7 bases. Germline lookup yields CDR1 GTSNPN and CDR2 SVGIG (reference sequence). CDR3 size: 13 residues. The V segment lost 1 base and the J segment 10 bases; nucleotides outside the gene matches: 4. The CDR3 loop reads CAWSAEGASPLHF. Partial CDR3 DNA: TGTGCCTGGAGTGCCGAGGGGGCCTCACCC.

In regard to this clone: From the germline J gene comes the end of the CDR3, since the read stops 3 residues before it. The chain couples TRBV7-9 to TRBJ2-1; 7 bases are a match to TRBD1. CDR3 size: 15 residues. The germline V gene has CDR1 SEHNR and CDR2 FQNEAQ (reference sequence). The V segment lost 3 bases and the J segment 7 bases; nucleotides outside the gene matches: 9. CDR3 bases read: TGTGCCAGCAGCTTCGAGACAGGGACCCGGAATGAG. Translating gives CASSFETGTRNE. The full CDR3 protein reads CASSFETGTRNEQFF. The entire variable domain, with the rest obtained from reference TRBV7-9 and TRBJ2-1, is as follows: DTGVSQNPRHKITKRGQNVTFRCDPISEHNRLYWYRQTLGQGPEFLTYFQNEAQLEKSRLLSDRFSAERPKGSFSTLEIQRTEQGDSAMYLCASSFETGTRNEQFFGPGTRLTVL.

For this clone: The DNA ends 3 residues before the CDR3 does, and the rest of the CDR3 is filled in from the germline J gene. This chain uses TRBV19 with TRBJ2-7, with 7 bases lining up with TRBD2. Germline V gene sequence: CDR1 LNHDA, CDR2 SQIVND (reference sequence). CDR3 length: 16 residues. Trimming cost V 5 bases and J 0 bases; bases outside gene matches: 10. Incomplete CDR3 DNA: TGTGCCAGTAGTCGAGGGAGGGGCGAGAGCTCCTACGAG. As protein: CASSRGRGESSYE. In full, the CDR3 reads CASSRGRGESSYEQYF.

Note on this clone: The CDR3 is cut off 3 residues early in the read; its end comes from the germline J gene. The genes are TRBV30 and TRBJ2-4, with a weak D call TRBD2 (5 bases). Looked up from germline, CDR1 is GTSNPN and CDR2 is SVGIG (reference sequence). This CDR3 is 13 amino acids long. The sequenced part of the CDR3 DNA is TGTGCCCTGGAGTGGAATCCACCTGAGGGT. Translating gives CALEWNPPEG. The CDR3, in full, reads CALEWNPPEGQYF.

Concerning this clone: The observed sequence ends 3 residues before the CDR3 terminus, with the missing tail filled in from the germline J gene. V is TRBV13 and J is TRBJ2-2, with 10 positions matching TRBD2. Germline V gives CDR1 PRHDT, CDR2 FYEKMQ (reference sequence). J lost 2 bases, V lost 0 bases, and 3 bases had no gene match. This CDR3 comprises 17 residues. CDR3 protein: CASSLGGTSANTGELFF. Incomplete CDR3 DNA: TGTGCCAGCAGCTTAGGGGGGACTAGCGCCAACACCGGGGAG.

As to this clone: The read falls 3 residues short of the CDR3 end, and the missing part is taken from the germline J gene. V is TRBV19 and J is TRBJ1-3; no clear D. Trimming removed 9 bases at V and 1 base at J, with 4 bases between. Germline-derived CDR1 and CDR2 are LNHDA and SQIVND (reference sequence). The CDR3 totals 11 residues. The covered CDR3 bases are TGTGCCAGCACTTCTGGAAACACC. This encodes CASTSGNT. The entire CDR3 reads CASTSGNTIYF.

This CDR3 is CASSPRDRVTEAFF. The CDR3 DNA, read in part, is TGTGCCAGCAGCCCTAGGGACAGGGTAACTGAA. The chain employs TRBV7-9 and TRBJ1-1; 9 bases fit TRBD1. The read ends 3 residues early relative to the CDR3; the germline J gene fills the gap. Germline V gene sequence: CDR1 SEHNR, CDR2 FQNEAQ (reference sequence). The CDR3 has 14 amino acids. V was pared by 5 bases and J by 5 bases, with 6 bases of the junction left unmatched.

Regarding this clone: The read gets to within 3 residues of the CDR3 end, and the germline J gene fills in the rest. This chain links TRBV14 with TRBJ2-5; the match to TRBD2 covers 13 bases. Per the germline V gene, CDR1 is SGHDN and CDR2 is FVKESK. The CDR3 has 18 amino acids. Trimming at V came to 5 bases and at J to 2 bases, leaving 11 bases not matched to a gene. The sequenced part of the CDR3 DNA is TGTGCCAGCAGCTCCCGGACTAGCGGGGGTCGCTATCAAGAGACC. The encoded protein is CASSSRTSGGRYQET. In full, the CDR3 is CASSSRTSGGRYQETQYF.

Turning to this clone: The read ends 3 residues shy of where the CDR3 ends; the end is completed using the germline J gene. The chain is built from TRBV20-1 and TRBJ1-4; TRBD1 might be the D (6 bases). There are 15 residues in the CDR3. V was trimmed by 1 base and J by 0 bases, leaving 9 bases between them. CDR1 is DFQATT and CDR2 is SNEGSKA in the germline V gene (reference sequence). CDR3 loop: CSARAWTATNEKLFF. The sequenced part of the CDR3 DNA is TGCAGTGCTAGAGCATGGACAGCAACTAATGAAAAA.

With respect to this clone: The read stops 3 residues short of the end of the CDR3; the missing end is completed from the germline J gene. The chain has TRBV20-1 and TRBJ1-2; the D gene is possibly TRBD1 (5 bases). V lost 5 bases, J lost 4 bases, and 20 bases lay in between. This CDR3 region has 15 residues. CDR1 is DFQATT and CDR2 is SNEGSKA in the germline V gene (reference sequence). CDR3 sequence: CSASLGAQGLYGYTF. The part of the CDR3 DNA that was read is TGCAGTGCTTCCTTAGGGGCCCAGGGTCTCTATGGC.

As for this clone: Read data end 3 residues before the CDR3 end; the end is taken from the germline J gene. The V call is TRBV25-1, the J call TRBJ2-5; D is possibly TRBD1 (5 bases). Trimming took 3 bases from V and 7 from J, leaving 9 bases between them. Germline CDR1 and CDR2: MGHDK and SYGVNS. The CDR3 covers 12 residues. The CDR3 spells CASSDQQGTQYF. The DNA read from the CDR3 is TGTGCCAGCAGTGACCAGCAGGGGACC.

A note on this clone: Read data end 3 residues before the CDR3 end; the end is taken from the germline J gene. Other DNA sequences in this sample translate to the same CDR3. The chain is built from TRBV4-2 and TRBJ2-7, with TRBD2 matching 14 bases. This CDR3 contains 15 residues. V shed 1 base, J shed 4 bases, and the junction held 0 bases outside the gene matches. Germline values: CDR1 LGHNA, CDR2 YNFKEQ. The CDR3 loop reads CASSQGLAGGYEQYF. The DNA read from the CDR3 is TGTGCCAGCAGCCAAGGACTAGCGGGGGGGTACGAG.

As concerns this clone: The read ends 3 residues early relative to the CDR3; the germline J gene fills the gap. The chain recombines TRBV7-2 with TRBJ2-2; 7 positions agree with TRBD1. Germline loops: CDR1 SGHTA, CDR2 FQGNSA. Trimming cost V 2 bases and J 5 bases; bases outside gene matches: 5. There are 15 residues in the CDR3. The sequenced part of the CDR3 DNA is TGTGCCAGCAGCTTATTACAGGGGTCTACCGGGGAG. It yields the protein CASSLLQGSTGE. The entire CDR3 protein reads CASSLLQGSTGELFF. The full variable domain, in which reference TRBV7-2 and TRBJ2-2 provide the parts outside the CDR3, is GAGVSQSPSNKVTEKGKDVELRCDPISGHTALYWYRQSLGQGLEFLIYFQGNSAPDKSGLPSDRFSAERTGGSVSTLTIQRTQQEDSAVYLCASSLLQGSTGELFFGEGSRLTVL.

As for this clone: Germline and junction disagree at one end, which may indicate a read error. The CDR3 end is not reached by the read, which stops 3 residues before it; the germline J gene fills it in. The genes are TRBV4-2 and TRBJ1-3; D is undetermined. This CDR3 has 18 residues. Looked up from germline, CDR1 is LGHNA and CDR2 is YNFKEQ. CDR3 loop: CASSQARTGVSRGNTIYF. Incomplete CDR3 DNA: TGCGCCAGCAGCCAAGCAAGAACCGGGGTTTCGCGTGGAAACACC.

In regard to this clone: Coverage ceases 3 residues before the CDR3 finishes, and the germline J gene fills in the end. V gene TRBV18 combines with J gene TRBJ1-1; 9 bases agree with TRBD1. CDR1 KGHSH and CDR2 LQKENI come from the germline V gene. This CDR3 spans 16 amino acids. V was pared by 0 bases and J by 4 bases, with 6 bases of the junction left unmatched. The CDR3 protein is CASSPPRQGVPTEAFF. The CDR3 DNA, read in part, is TGTGCCAGCTCACCACCGAGACAGGGGGTCCCCACTGAA.

As for this clone: The read stops 3 residues short of the end of the CDR3; the missing end is completed from the germline J gene. The chain carries TRBV18 and TRBJ1-4; D unresolved. The V gene's germline CDR1 is KGHSH and CDR2 LQKENI. There are 12 residues in the CDR3. V was pared by 3 bases and J by 8 bases, with 7 bases between. CDR3 bases read: TGTGCCAGCTCACCGGCGGGGGAAAAA. Protein: CASSPAGEK. The entire CDR3 protein reads CASSPAGEKLFF. Full variable domain (rest looked up from reference TRBV18 and TRBJ1-4): NAGVMQNPRHLVRRRGQEARLRCSPMKGHSHVYWYRQLPEEGLKFMVYLQKENIIDESGMPKERFSAEFPKEGPSILRIQQVVRGDSAAYFCASSPAGEKLFFGSGTQLSVL.

Comment on this clone: The CDR3 is cut off 3 residues early in the read; its end comes from the germline J gene. The rearrangement uses TRBV5-1 and TRBJ2-1; TRBD2 matches 12 bases. Trimming took 1 base from V and 2 from J; bases not matched to a gene: 1. The CDR3 has 16 residues. Germline CDR1 and CDR2: SGHRS and YFSETQ. The CDR3 loop is CASSLWTSGTYNEQFF. CDR3 bases read: TGCGCCAGCAGCTTGTGGACTAGCGGGACCTACAATGAG.

To note about this clone: The CDR3 end is not reached by the read, which stops 3 residues before it; the germline J gene fills it in. This sequence joins TRBV6-2 or TRBV6-3 and TRBJ1-1; tentatively, D is TRBD1 (6 bases). The CDR3 contains 16 residues. Germline assignment: CDR1 MNHEY and CDR2 SVGEGT. This chain's CDR3 is CASSYSAGGLGETAFF. The covered CDR3 bases are TGTGCCAGCAGTTACTCAGCGGGGGGGCTCGGAGAGACA.

As concerns this clone: The missing CDR3 end, 3 residues past where the read stops, is filled in from the germline J gene. V gene TRBV7-9 combines with J gene TRBJ2-2, with TRBD1 matching over 7 bases. Germline CDR1 is SEHNR and CDR2 is FQNEAQ (reference sequence). The length of the CDR3 is 15 residues. The CDR3 DNA, read in part, is TGTGCCAGCAGCTTAGCGGGGACAGAAAATGTAAAG. Amino acids: CASSLAGTENVK. The complete CDR3 reads CASSLAGTENVKLFF.

Of note for this clone: The read terminates 3 residues ahead of where the CDR3 ends, so the germline J gene completes it. The chain uses TRBV20-1 and TRBJ1-1; TRBD1 agrees at 7 bases. Looked up from germline, CDR1 is DFQATT and CDR2 is SNEGSKA (reference sequence). Losses at the gene ends were 5 bases for V and 4 bases for J; bases not matched to a gene: 10. The CDR3 is 14 amino acids. The CDR3 region is CSALHQGVGTEAFF. CDR3 DNA, as far as it was read: TGCAGTGCTCTACACCAGGGGGTGGGCACTGAA.

The CDR3: CASSRGQGNSPLHF. CDR3 DNA (partial): TGTGCCAGCAGCCGGGGACAGGGGAATTCACCC. The chain recombines TRBV6-2 or TRBV6-3 with TRBJ1-6; 10 bases align to TRBD1. The CDR3 goes on 3 residues after the read ends, and that part is filled in from the germline J gene. The CDR3 is 14 residues long. Trimming at V came to 6 bases and at J to 7 bases, leaving 3 bases not matched to a gene. Germline V gene data show CDR1 as MNHEY and CDR2 as SVGEGT.

Comment on this clone: The read stops 3 residues short of the end of the CDR3; the missing end is completed from the germline J gene. This chain uses TRBV7-2 with TRBJ1-1; a weak D match, TRBD1 (5 bases). The length of the CDR3 is 13 residues. Germline values: CDR1 SGHTA, CDR2 FQGNSA. With 1 base removed from V and 4 bases from J, the gap between germline ends came to 7 bases. CDR3 loop: CASSLEGPTEAFF. Incomplete CDR3 DNA: TGTGCCAGCAGCTTAGAGGGGCCCACTGAA.